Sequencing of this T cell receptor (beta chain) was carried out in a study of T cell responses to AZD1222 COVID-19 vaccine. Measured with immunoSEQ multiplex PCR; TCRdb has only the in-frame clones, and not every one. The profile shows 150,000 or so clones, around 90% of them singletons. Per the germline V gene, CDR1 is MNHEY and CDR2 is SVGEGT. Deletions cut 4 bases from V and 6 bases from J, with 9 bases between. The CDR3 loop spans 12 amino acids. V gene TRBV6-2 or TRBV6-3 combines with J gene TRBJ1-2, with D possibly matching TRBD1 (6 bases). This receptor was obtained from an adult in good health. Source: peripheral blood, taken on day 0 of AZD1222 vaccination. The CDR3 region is CASSWGAHGYTF. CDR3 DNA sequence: TGTGCCAGCAGTTGGGGGGCGCATGGCTACACCTTC.